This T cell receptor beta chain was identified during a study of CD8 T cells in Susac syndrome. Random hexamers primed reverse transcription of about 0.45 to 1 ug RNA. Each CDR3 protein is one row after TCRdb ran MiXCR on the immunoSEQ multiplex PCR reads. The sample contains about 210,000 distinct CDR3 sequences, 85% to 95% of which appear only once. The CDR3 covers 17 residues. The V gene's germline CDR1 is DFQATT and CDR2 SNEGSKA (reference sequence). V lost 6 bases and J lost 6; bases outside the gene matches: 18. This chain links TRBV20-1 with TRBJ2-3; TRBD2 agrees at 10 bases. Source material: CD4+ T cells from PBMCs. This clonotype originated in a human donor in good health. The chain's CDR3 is CSAPRTSGSLFSDTQYF. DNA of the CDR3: TGCAGTGCCCCCCGGACTAGCGGCTCCTTATTTTCTGATACGCAGTATTTT.